This T cell receptor (beta chain) was obtained from a study of T cell responses to AZD1222 COVID-19 vaccine. This CDR3 has 14 amino acids. The V end was cut by 3 bases, the J end by 4 bases, with 10 bases between. Germline lookup yields CDR1 MNHEY and CDR2 SMNVEV (reference sequence). Repertoires were generated with immunoSEQ multiplex PCR, while TCRdb's copy carries only in-frame clones and drops some. The table has fewer than 150,000 clones, around 90% seen once. The receptor was isolated from an adult in good health. The material was peripheral blood, obtained on day 0 of AZD1222 vaccination. This chain uses TRBV27 with TRBJ1-5; no reliable D call. Here the CDR3 reads CASSFGSDNQPQHF. In nucleotides, the CDR3 is TGTGCCAGCAGTTTCGGATCCGATAATCAGCCCCAGCATTTT.